This TCR beta chain was profiled in a study of T cells in Graves' hyperthyroidism and ophthalmopathy. The study, taken as a whole, reports: Appearing also in blood were most of the thyroid clonotypes expanded above 0.001.

Comment on this clonotype: Its antigen is undetermined.

Newly diagnosed hyperthyroidism, duration under 2 months, in patients aged 18 to 65. TCR beta CDR3 regions were amplified from RNA transcripts. RT-PCR in the first round (using the HTBI primer set) targeted the TCR CDR3. TCRdb reanalysed the multiplex PCR reads using MiXCR and keeps one entry per CDR3 protein. Altogether 550,000 to 650,000 distinct CDR3 sequences are present, approximately 15% being singletons, with the ten largest covering about 5.8%. Per germline, CDR1 SNHLY and CDR2 FYNNEI. This CDR3 contains 13 residues. V lost 7 bases to trimming and J lost 5 bases, with 11 bases between them. The sample comprised blood. The receptor was derived from a woman in her twenties or thirties with Graves' hyperthyroidism that later progressed to Graves' ophthalmopathy. This chain uses TRBV2 with TRBJ1-4; D gene unclear. The CDR3 sequence: CASTRNRNEKLFF. The CDR3 DNA is TGTGCCAGCACCAGGAATAGAAATGAAAAACTGTTTTTT.